A single count supports the clone carrying this TCR beta chain. The entry originates in a study of blood T cell repertoires in COVID-19. Germline V gives CDR1 MGHRA, CDR2 YSYEKL. The CDR3 is 15 residues long. V lost 4 bases, J lost 0 bases, and 13 bases lay in between. The method was immunoSEQ multiplex PCR; TCRdb's version includes in-frame clones alone and lacks a portion of them. Of 45,000 or so clones listed, about 90% are singletons. The receptor was derived from an elderly woman in a cohort sampled during active or convalescent COVID-19. The gene calls are TRBV4-1 and TRBJ2-7; possible D gene TRBD2, 5 bases. The sequenced sample was peripheral blood. DNA for the CDR3: TGCGCCAGCAGCCTCGGGGTCTCGCTCTCCTACGAGCAGTACTTC. Its protein product is CASSLGVSLSYEQYF.